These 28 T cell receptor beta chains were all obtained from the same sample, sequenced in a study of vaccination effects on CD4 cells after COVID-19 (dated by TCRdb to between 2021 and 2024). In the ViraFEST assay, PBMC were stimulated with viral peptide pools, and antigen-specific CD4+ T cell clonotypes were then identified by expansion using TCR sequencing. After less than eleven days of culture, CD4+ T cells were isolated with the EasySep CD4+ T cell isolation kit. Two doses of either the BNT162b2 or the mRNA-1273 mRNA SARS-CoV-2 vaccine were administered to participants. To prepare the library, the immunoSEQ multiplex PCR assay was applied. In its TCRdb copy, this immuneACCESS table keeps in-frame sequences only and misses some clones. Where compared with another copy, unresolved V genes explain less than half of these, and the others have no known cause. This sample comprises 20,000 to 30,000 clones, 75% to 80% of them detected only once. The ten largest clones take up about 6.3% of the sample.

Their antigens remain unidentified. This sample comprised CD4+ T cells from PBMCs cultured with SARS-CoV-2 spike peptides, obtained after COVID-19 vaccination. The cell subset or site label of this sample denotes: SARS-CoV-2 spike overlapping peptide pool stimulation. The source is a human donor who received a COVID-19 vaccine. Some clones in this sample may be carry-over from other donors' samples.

As DNA, the CDR3 is TGCGCCAGCAGCGAGGGACTAGCGGGGGGTCGGGGAGAGACCCAGTACTTC. Protein sequence: CASSEGLAGGRGETQYF. V and J are TRBV5-1 and TRBJ2-5; 15 nucleotides line up with TRBD2. The CDR3 loop spans 17 amino acids. Trimming removed 4 bases from V and 4 bases from J; junction bases left unmatched: 8. Germline loops: CDR1 SGHRS, CDR2 YFSETQ. Full variable domain (remainder filled in from reference TRBV5-1 and TRBJ2-5): KAGVTQTPRYLIKTRGQQVTLSCSPISGHRSVSWYQQTPGQGLQFLFEYFSETQRNKGNFPGRFSGRQFSNSRSEMNVSTLELGDSALYLCASSEGLAGGRGETQYFGPGTRLLVL.

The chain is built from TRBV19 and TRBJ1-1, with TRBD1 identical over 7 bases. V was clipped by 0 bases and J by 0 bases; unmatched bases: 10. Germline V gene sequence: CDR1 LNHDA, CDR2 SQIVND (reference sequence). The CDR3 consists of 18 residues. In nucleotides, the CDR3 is TGTGCCAGTAGTATAGATTCTATTACGACAGGGCTGAACACTGAAGCTTTCTTT. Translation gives CASSIDSITTGLNTEAFF.

CDR3 DNA: TGTGCCAGCAGCTTAGATCTGGGGGCGCAGACCGGGGAGCTGTTTTTT. This sequence encodes CASSLDLGAQTGELFF. The chain combines TRBV7-2 with TRBJ2-2, with D possibly matching TRBD1 (6 bases). The V and J ends lost 1 base and 5 bases respectively, with 14 bases between them. CDR1 and CDR2 from the germline V gene are SGHTA and FQGNSA. The CDR3 is 16 amino acids.

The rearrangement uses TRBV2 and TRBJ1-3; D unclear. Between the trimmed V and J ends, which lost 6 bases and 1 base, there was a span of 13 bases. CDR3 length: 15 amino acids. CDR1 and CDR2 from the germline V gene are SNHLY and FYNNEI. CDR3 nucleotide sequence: TGTGCCAGCAGCCGGACCTGGGTTTCTGGAAACACCATATATTTT. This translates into CASSRTWVSGNTIYF.

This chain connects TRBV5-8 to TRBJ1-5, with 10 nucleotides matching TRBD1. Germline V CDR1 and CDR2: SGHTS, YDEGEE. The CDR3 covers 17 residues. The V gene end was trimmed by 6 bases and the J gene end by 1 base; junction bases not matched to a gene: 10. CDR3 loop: CASTPRDRGTSNQPQHF. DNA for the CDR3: TGTGCCAGCACCCCCCGGGACAGGGGTACGAGCAATCAGCCCCAGCATTTT.

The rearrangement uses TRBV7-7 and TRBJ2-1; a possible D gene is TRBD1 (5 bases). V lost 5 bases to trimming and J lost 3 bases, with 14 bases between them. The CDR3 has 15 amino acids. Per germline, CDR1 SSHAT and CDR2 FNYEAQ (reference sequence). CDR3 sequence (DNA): TGTGCCAGCAGCCACGACAGTAGTATCTACAATGAGCAGTTCTTC. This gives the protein CASSHDSSIYNEQFF.

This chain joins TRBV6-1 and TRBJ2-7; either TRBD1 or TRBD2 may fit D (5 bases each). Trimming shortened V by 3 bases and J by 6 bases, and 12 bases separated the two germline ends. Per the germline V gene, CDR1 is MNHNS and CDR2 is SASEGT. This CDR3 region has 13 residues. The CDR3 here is CASSEVIGGEQYV. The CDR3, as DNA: TGTGCCAGCAGTGAGGTCATTGGGGGCGAGCAGTACGTC.

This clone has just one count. The CDR3 is CASMRVQPQHF. CDR3 in DNA: TGTGCCAGCATGAGGGTTCAGCCCCAGCATTTT. V usage is TRBV2 and J usage is TRBJ1-5, with D unclear. V shed 7 bases and J shed 6 bases, with 7 bases lying between them. This CDR3 region has 11 residues. The germline CDR1 and CDR2 sequences are SNHLY and FYNNEI.

For the CDR3, the DNA is TGTGCCAGCAGCGCCAGACCGGGGGCGGACACTGAAGCTTTCTTT. This gives the protein CASSARPGADTEAFF. The chain joins TRBV9 to TRBJ1-1, with a weak D call TRBD1 (6 bases). Germline V gene lookup returns CDR1 SGDLS and CDR2 YYNGEE. There are 15 residues in the CDR3. Trimming took 3 bases from V and 3 from J, leaving 15 bases between them.

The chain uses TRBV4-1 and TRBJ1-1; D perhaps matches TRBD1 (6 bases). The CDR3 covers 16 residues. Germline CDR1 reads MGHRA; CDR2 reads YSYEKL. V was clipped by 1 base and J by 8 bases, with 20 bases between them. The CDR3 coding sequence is TGCGCCAGCAGCCAAGGTCTGGGGGCAGGAACACTCGAAGCTTTCTTT. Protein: CASSQGLGAGTLEAFF.

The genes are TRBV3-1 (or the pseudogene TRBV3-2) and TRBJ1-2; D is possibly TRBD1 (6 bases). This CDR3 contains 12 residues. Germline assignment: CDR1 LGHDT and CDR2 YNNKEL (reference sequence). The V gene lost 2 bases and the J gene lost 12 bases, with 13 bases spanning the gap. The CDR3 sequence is CASSQTGWGHTF. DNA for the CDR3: TGTGCCAGCAGCCAAACAGGGTGGGGGCACACCTTC.

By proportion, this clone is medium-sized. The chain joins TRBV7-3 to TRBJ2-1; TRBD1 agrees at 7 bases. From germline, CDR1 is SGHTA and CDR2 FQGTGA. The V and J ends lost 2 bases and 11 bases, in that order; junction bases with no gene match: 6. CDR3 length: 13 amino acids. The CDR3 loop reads CASSLEGALKQFF. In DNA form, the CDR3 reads TGTGCCAGCAGCTTAGAGGGGGCCCTTAAGCAGTTCTTC. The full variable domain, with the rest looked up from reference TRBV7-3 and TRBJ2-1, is GAGVSQTPSNKVTEKGKYVELRCDPISGHTALYWYRQSLGQGPEFLIYFQGTGAADDSGLPNDRFFAVRPEGSVSTLKIQRTERGDSAVYLCASSLEGALKQFFGPGTRLTVL.

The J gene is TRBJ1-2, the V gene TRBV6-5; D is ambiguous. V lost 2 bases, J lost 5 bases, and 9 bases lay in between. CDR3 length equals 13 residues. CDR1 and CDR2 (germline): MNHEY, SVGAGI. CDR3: CASSYGPEYGYTF. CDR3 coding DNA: TGTGCCAGCAGTTACGGGCCCGAGTATGGCTACACCTTC.

CDR3 bases: TGTGCCAGTAGTGAAGGGCTAACCTACGAGCAGTACTTC. Translated, it gives CASSEGLTYEQYF. This rearrangement joins TRBV19 to TRBJ2-7; D ambiguous. The V end was cut by 5 bases, the J end by 2 bases, with 10 bases between. Germline V gene sequence: CDR1 LNHDA, CDR2 SQIVND (reference sequence). This CDR3 spans 13 amino acids.

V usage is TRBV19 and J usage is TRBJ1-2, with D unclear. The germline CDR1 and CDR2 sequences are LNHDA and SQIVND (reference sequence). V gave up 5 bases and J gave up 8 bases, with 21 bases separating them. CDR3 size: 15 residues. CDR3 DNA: TGTGCCAGTAGTCTCACCCGCAGGCGGACGGACGGCTACACCTTC. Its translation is CASSLTRRRTDGYTF.

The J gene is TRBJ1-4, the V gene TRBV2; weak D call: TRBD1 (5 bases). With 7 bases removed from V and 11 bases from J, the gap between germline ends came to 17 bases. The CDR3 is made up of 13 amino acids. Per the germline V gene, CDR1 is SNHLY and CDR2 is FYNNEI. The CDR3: CASNGVGTWKLFF. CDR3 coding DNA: TGTGCCAGCAACGGAGTCGGGACGTGGAAACTGTTTTTT.

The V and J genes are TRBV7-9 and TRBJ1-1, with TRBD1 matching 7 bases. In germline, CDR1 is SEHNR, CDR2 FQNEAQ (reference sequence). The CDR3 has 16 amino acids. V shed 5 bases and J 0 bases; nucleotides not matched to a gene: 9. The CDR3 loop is CASSPLQGIVNTEAFF. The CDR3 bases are TGTGCCAGCAGCCCACTACAGGGGATCGTGAACACTGAAGCTTTCTTT.

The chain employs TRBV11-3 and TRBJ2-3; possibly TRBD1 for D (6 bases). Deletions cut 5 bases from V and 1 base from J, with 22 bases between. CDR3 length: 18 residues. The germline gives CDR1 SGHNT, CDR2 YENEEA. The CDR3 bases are TGTGCCAGCAGCATAGGATCGCCGGGCAGGGGAGGCACAGATACGCAGTATTTT. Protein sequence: CASSIGSPGRGGTDTQYF.

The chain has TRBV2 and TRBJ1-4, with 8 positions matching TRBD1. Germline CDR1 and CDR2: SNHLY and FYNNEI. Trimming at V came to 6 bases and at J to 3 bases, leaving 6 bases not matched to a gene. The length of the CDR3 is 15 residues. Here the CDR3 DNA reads TGTGCCAGCAGGGGACCGGGACAGGCTAATGAAAAACTGTTTTTT. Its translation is CASRGPGQANEKLFF.

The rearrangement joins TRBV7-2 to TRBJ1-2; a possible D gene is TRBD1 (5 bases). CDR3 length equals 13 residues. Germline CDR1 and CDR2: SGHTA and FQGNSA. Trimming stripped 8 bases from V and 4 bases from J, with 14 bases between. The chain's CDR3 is CASGRGLSYGYTF. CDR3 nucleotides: TGTGCCAGCGGCCGGGGCTTGAGCTATGGCTACACCTTC.

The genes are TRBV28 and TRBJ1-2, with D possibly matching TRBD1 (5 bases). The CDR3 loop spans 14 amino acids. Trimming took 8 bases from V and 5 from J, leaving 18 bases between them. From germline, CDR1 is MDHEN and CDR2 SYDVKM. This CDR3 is CASSRETAYYGYTF. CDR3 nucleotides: TGTGCCAGCTCTCGAGAGACAGCTTATTATGGCTACACCTTC.

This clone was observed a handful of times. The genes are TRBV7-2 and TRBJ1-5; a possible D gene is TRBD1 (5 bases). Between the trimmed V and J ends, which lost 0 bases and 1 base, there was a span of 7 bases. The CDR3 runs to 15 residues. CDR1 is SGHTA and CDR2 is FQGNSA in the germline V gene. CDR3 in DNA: TGTGCCAGCAGCTTAGCAGGGGTAAGCAATCAGCCCCAGCATTTT. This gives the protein CASSLAGVSNQPQHF. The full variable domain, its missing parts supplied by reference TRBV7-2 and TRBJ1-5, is GAGVSQSPSNKVTEKGKDVELRCDPISGHTALYWYRQSLGQGLEFLIYFQGNSAPDKSGLPSDRFSAERTGGSVSTLTIQRTQQEDSAVYLCASSLAGVSNQPQHFGDGTRLSIL.

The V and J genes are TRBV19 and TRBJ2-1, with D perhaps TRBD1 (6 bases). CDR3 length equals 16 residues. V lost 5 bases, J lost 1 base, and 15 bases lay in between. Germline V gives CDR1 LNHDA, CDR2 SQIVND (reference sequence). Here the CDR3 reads CASSGSGTPSYNEQFF. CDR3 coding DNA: TGTGCCAGTAGTGGCTCCGGGACACCTTCCTACAATGAGCAGTTCTTC. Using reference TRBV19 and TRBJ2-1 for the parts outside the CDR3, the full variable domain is DGGITQSPKYLFRKEGQNVTLSCEQNLNHDAMYWYRQDPGQGLRLIYYSQIVNDFQKGDIAEGYSVSREKKESFPLTVTSAQKNPTAFYLCASSGSGTPSYNEQFFGPGTRLTVL.

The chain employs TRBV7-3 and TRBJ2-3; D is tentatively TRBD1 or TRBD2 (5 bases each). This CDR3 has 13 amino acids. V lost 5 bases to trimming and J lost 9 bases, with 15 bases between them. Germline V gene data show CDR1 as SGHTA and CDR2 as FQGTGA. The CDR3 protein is CASSPDTSGTQYF. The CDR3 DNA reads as TGTGCCAGCAGCCCGGACACGTCGGGGACGCAGTATTTT. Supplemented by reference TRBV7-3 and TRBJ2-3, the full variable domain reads GAGVSQTPSNKVTEKGKYVELRCDPISGHTALYWYRQSLGQGPEFLIYFQGTGAADDSGLPNDRFFAVRPEGSVSTLKIQRTERGDSAVYLCASSPDTSGTQYFGPGTRLTVL.

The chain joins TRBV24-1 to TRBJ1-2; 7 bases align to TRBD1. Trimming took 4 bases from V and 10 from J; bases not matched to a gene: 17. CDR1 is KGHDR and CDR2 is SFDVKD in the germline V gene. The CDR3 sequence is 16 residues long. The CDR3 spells CATSDPQGGQKSAYTF. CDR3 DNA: TGTGCCACCAGTGACCCCCAGGGGGGACAAAAGAGTGCCTACACCTTC.

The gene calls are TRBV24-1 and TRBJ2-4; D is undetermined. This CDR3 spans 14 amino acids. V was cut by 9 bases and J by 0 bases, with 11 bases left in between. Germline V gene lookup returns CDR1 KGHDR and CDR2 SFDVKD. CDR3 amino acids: CATDGPLAKNIQYF. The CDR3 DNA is TGTGCCACCGATGGACCTTTAGCCAAAAACATTCAGTACTTC.

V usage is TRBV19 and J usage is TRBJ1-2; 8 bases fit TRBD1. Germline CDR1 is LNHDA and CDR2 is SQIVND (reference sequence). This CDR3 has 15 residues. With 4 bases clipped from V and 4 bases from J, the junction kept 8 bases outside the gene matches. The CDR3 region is CASSTGQGRTYGYTF. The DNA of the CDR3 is TGTGCCAGTAGTACCGGACAGGGACGGACCTATGGCTACACCTTC.

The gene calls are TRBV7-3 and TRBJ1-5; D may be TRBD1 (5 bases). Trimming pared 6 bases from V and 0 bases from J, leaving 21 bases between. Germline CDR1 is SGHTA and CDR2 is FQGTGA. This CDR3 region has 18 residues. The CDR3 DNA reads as TGTGCCAGCAGTTTCGCCGGCCCAGGGAGATATAGCAATCAGCCCCAGCATTTT. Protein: CASSFAGPGRYSNQPQHF.